These 24 T cell receptor beta chains were sequenced from one sample in a study of T cell responses to AZD1222 COVID-19 vaccine. Assay used: immunoSEQ multiplex PCR; TCRdb lists only in-frame clones, some missing. The repertoire holds approximately 170,000 clones, around 94% seen once, with about 4.6% in the top ten. The source was peripheral blood, collected 28 days after the second AZD1222 dose. The receptors stem from an adult who received the AZD1222 COVID-19 vaccine.

J is TRBJ1-5 and V is TRBV6-2 or TRBV6-3; unclear D gene. V was clipped by 4 bases and J by 0 bases, with 7 bases between them. CDR3 length: 14 amino acids. From germline, CDR1 is MNHEY and CDR2 SVGEGT. Here the CDR3 DNA reads TGTGCCAGCAGTTTGGGGTATAGCAATCAGCCCCAGCATTTT. Translating it yields CASSLGYSNQPQHF.

J is TRBJ2-1 and V is TRBV4-1; TRBD2 agrees at 7 bases. This CDR3 has 16 residues. CDR1 and CDR2 (germline): MGHRA, YSYEKL. Trimming took 1 base from V and 4 from J; bases not matched to a gene: 7. The CDR3, as DNA: TGCGCCAGCAGCCAAGGAGGTTTTAGCGGGTACAATGAGCAGTTCTTC. Amino acids: CASSQGGFSGYNEQFF.

This chain uses TRBV5-1 with TRBJ1-1, with D uncertain. The CDR3 length is 15 residues. V was pared by 0 bases and J by 0 bases, with 9 bases between. Germline CDR1 reads SGHRS; CDR2 reads YFSETQ. CDR3 in amino acids: CASSLGPAMNTEAFF. The CDR3 DNA follows: TGCGCCAGCAGCTTGGGGCCGGCTATGAACACTGAAGCTTTCTTT.

This rearrangement joins TRBV6-1 to TRBJ2-1; TRBD1 matches at 7 bases. Germline V lookup: CDR1 MNHNS, CDR2 SASEGT. J lost 0 bases, V lost 3 bases, and 5 bases had no gene match. CDR3 length equals 16 residues. DNA for the CDR3: TGTGCCAGCAGTGAGACGGGACAGTTCTCCTACAATGAGCAGTTCTTC. Its protein is CASSETGQFSYNEQFF.

V gene TRBV18 combines with J gene TRBJ2-3; 7 nucleotides match TRBD2. This CDR3 has 16 residues. The V segment lost 5 bases and the J segment 6 bases; nucleotides outside the gene matches: 14. Per germline, CDR1 KGHSH and CDR2 LQKENI. In nucleotides, the CDR3 is TGTGCCAGCTCAACTACCTCCGGCGGGAGTTGGGATACGCAGTATTTT. Translation: CASSTTSGGSWDTQYF.

The chain couples TRBV9 to TRBJ2-5, with 12 bases matching TRBD1. CDR1 is SGDLS and CDR2 is YYNGEE in the germline V gene. The CDR3 spans 14 residues. Losses at the gene ends were 3 bases for V and 5 bases for J; bases not matched to a gene: 2. CDR3 in DNA: TGTGCCAGCAGCGCCGGGACAGGGGGCGAGACCCAGTACTTC. Translation gives CASSAGTGGETQYF.

The chain combines TRBV3-1 (or the pseudogene TRBV3-2) with TRBJ2-7; no definite D call. CDR3 size: 14 residues. The germline gives CDR1 LGHDT, CDR2 YNNKEL (reference sequence). Trimming took 4 bases from V and 1 from J, leaving 11 bases between them. The CDR3 coding sequence is TGTGCCAGCAGCCTCCGGACGGAGTCCTACGAGCAGTACTTC. It yields the protein CASSLRTESYEQYF.

This clone was picked up a small number of times. CDR3 sequence reads: CAISEDRENTEAFF. The DNA of the CDR3 is TGTGCCATCAGTGAGGACAGGGAGAACACTGAAGCTTTCTTT. This chain uses TRBV10-3 with TRBJ1-1; 7 positions match TRBD1. Germline loops: CDR1 ENHRY, CDR2 SYGVKD. The CDR3 has 14 residues. Trimming cost V 2 bases and J 1 base; bases outside gene matches: 1.

The chain couples TRBV7-2 to TRBJ1-2, with D possibly matching TRBD1 (5 bases). V gave up 3 bases and J gave up 7 bases, with 12 bases separating them. This CDR3 has 13 residues. Per the germline V gene, CDR1 is SGHTA and CDR2 is FQGNSA. Here the CDR3 DNA reads TGTGCCAGCAGCTTCGGCGGAGGGGCTGGCTACACCTTC. Residues: CASSFGGGAGYTF.

The J gene is TRBJ1-4, the V gene TRBV6-1; D remains ambiguous. This CDR3 contains 14 residues. V lost 1 base and J 4 bases, leaving 7 bases between the germline ends. Per the germline V gene, CDR1 is MNHNS and CDR2 is SASEGT. The CDR3 reads CASSEGVFNEKLFF. The CDR3 coding sequence is TGTGCCAGCAGTGAAGGCGTGTTTAATGAAAAACTGTTTTTT.

Regarding this clone: In the same sample, other DNA sequences code for this CDR3. The chain uses TRBV3-1 (or the pseudogene TRBV3-2) and TRBJ2-5; D is ambiguous. Trimming removed 6 bases at V and 4 bases at J, with 6 bases between. The CDR3 spans 11 residues. Germline CDR1 LGHDT, CDR2 YNNKEL (reference sequence). DNA of the CDR3: TGTGCCAGCAGTCATGGAGAGACCCAGTACTTC. Translating gives CASSHGETQYF.

In the case of this clone: The same CDR3 arises from other DNA sequences in this sample as well. This chain joins TRBV9 and TRBJ2-1, with 11 bases lining up with TRBD2. This CDR3 is 16 amino acids long. Germline V gene data show CDR1 as SGDLS and CDR2 as YYNGEE. V dropped 4 bases and J dropped 0; count of bases not matched to a gene: 3. The CDR3 DNA follows: TGTGCCAGCAGCCCCACTAGCGGGAGCTCCTACAATGAGCAGTTCTTC. Its protein is CASSPTSGSSYNEQFF.

In its sample, this clone was seen once. V gene TRBV27 combines with J gene TRBJ2-7, with D hard to call. V was clipped by 3 bases and J by 1 base, with 4 bases between them. Germline CDR1 reads MNHEY; CDR2 reads SMNVEV (reference sequence). CDR3 length: 12 residues. The CDR3 reads CASSFQSYEQYF. The CDR3 DNA reads as TGTGCCAGCAGTTTCCAATCCTACGAGCAGTACTTC.

The genes are TRBV4-1 and TRBJ1-2, with a tentative D call TRBD1 (6 bases). Germline V gene lookup returns CDR1 MGHRA and CDR2 YSYEKL. V shed 0 bases and J shed 8 bases, with 16 bases lying between them. The CDR3 consists of 15 residues. In DNA form, the CDR3 reads TGCGCCAGCAGCCAAGACCAGCCGGGGGCGGACGGCTACACCTTC. Protein product: CASSQDQPGADGYTF.

The chain uses TRBV6-5 and TRBJ2-2; TRBD1 aligns across 7 bases. V lost 8 bases and J lost 7; bases outside the gene matches: 7. The CDR3 consists of 13 residues. CDR1 MNHEY and CDR2 SVGAGI come from the germline V gene. The CDR3 DNA is TGTGCCAGCGACAGGGATGGGAACGGGGAGCTGTTTTTT. This encodes CASDRDGNGELFF.

The chain employs TRBV7-3 and TRBJ1-1; D is uncertain. Germline CDR1 reads SGHTA; CDR2 reads FQGTGA. Trimming removed 1 base at V and 1 base at J, with 13 bases between. This CDR3 has 16 amino acids. CDR3 nucleotides: TGTGCCAGCAGCTTAAACCCCGTGGGGTCGAACACTGAAGCTTTCTTT. Encoded protein: CASSLNPVGSNTEAFF.

DNA for the CDR3: TGTGCCAGTAGTATCAACGGACAGGGAAATTCCTACGAGCAGTACTTC. Its protein is CASSINGQGNSYEQYF. V is TRBV19 and J is TRBJ2-7; 8 bases are a match to TRBD1. The CDR3 runs to 16 residues. The junction had 8 bases not matched to a gene; V was cut back by 3 bases and J by 1 base. CDR1 LNHDA and CDR2 SQIVND come from the germline V gene (reference sequence).

This clone was picked up one time. The rearrangement uses TRBV5-1 and TRBJ1-4; no reliable D call. CDR1 and CDR2 (germline): SGHRS, YFSETQ. V shed 4 bases and J shed 5 bases, with 18 bases lying between them. The CDR3 has 16 residues. CDR3 DNA sequence: TGCGCCAGCAGCGAATTAGCCGGGAATAGGAATGAAAAACTGTTTTTT. Translating gives CASSELAGNRNEKLFF.

The chain joins TRBV2 to TRBJ1-1, with 7 bases that match TRBD1. This CDR3 has 16 amino acids. Trimming cost V 6 bases and J 3 bases; bases outside gene matches: 13. Germline assignment: CDR1 SNHLY and CDR2 FYNNEI. The CDR3 nucleotides read TGTGCCAGCAGCACGGGACAGCTTCTTTGGGACACTGAAGCTTTCTTT. This encodes CASSTGQLLWDTEAFF.

V usage is TRBV7-9 and J usage is TRBJ2-1, with D possibly matching TRBD1 (6 bases). Germline CDR1 reads SEHNR; CDR2 reads FQNEAQ (reference sequence). Trimming shortened V by 4 bases and J by 7 bases, and 8 bases separated the two germline ends. CDR3 length: 12 residues. The CDR3 DNA sequence: TGTGCCAGCAGCTCACAGGGAAATGAGCAGTTCTTC. Amino acids: CASSSQGNEQFF. Drawing the rest from reference TRBV7-9 and TRBJ2-1, the complete variable domain is DTGVSQNPRHKITKRGQNVTFRCDPISEHNRLYWYRQTLGQGPEFLTYFQNEAQLEKSRLLSDRFSAERPKGSFSTLEIQRTEQGDSAMYLCASSSQGNEQFFGPGTRLTVL.

The V call is TRBV28, the J call TRBJ1-2; 12 nucleotides align to TRBD1. V was pared by 6 bases and J by 6 bases, with 5 bases of the junction left unmatched. From germline, CDR1 is MDHEN and CDR2 SYDVKM. The length of the CDR3 is 14 residues. The CDR3 loop reads CASSAGTGGNGYTF. In nucleotides, the CDR3 is TGTGCCAGCAGCGCCGGGACAGGGGGCAATGGCTACACCTTC.

V gene TRBV6-5 combines with J gene TRBJ2-7, with 9 bases lining up with TRBD1. The germline CDR1 and CDR2 sequences are MNHEY and SVGAGI. CDR3 length: 13 amino acids. After removal of 5 bases from V and 4 bases from J, the junction contained 3 bases not matched to a gene. CDR3 in DNA: TGTGCCAGCAGTCAGGACAGGGGATACGAGCAGTACTTC. Its translation: CASSQDRGYEQYF.

The chain combines TRBV14 with TRBJ1-1; weak D call: TRBD1 (5 bases). Germline V gene data show CDR1 as SGHDN and CDR2 as FVKESK. The germline V and J ends were trimmed by 1 base and 1 base, with 10 bases remaining between them. This CDR3 spans 15 amino acids. CDR3 bases: TGTGCCAGCAGCCAAGGATTTGGGGCGAACACTGAAGCTTTCTTT. Its translation is CASSQGFGANTEAFF.

The chain employs TRBV6-5 and TRBJ1-6; D is uncertain. CDR3 size: 15 residues. Germline CDR1 MNHEY, CDR2 SVGAGI. Between the trimmed V and J ends, which lost 0 bases and 7 bases, there was a span of 10 bases. The CDR3 DNA sequence: TGTGCCAGCAGTTACTCGTCCCAGGCAAATTCACCCCTCCACTTT. It encodes CASSYSSQANSPLHF.